The table lists the clone carrying this TCR beta chain with a few counts. The data belong to a study of blood T cell repertoires in COVID-19. About the study: Sources were T cells, B-cell-depleted T cells, or PBMCs; the material itself was cDNA or gDNA.

The CDR3 extends over 14 amino acids. V gave up 6 bases and J gave up 8 bases, with 15 bases separating them. The V gene's germline CDR1 is SGDLS and CDR2 YYNGEE. In the original workflow: Reference gene primer amplification gave estimated nucleated cell counts. Method: immunoSEQ multiplex PCR; TCRdb's copy keeps in-frame clones and lacks some. V and J calls and clone size are given by that table; D and trimming were obtained from the DNA. The data show 200,000 to 250,000 clones, 86% seen once. The sample consisted of peripheral blood. The rearrangement joins TRBV9 to TRBJ1-6, with D unclear. The sequence came from a woman aged 25 to 39 who had recovered from COVID-19. CDR3 residues: CASNSGGFDSPLHF. Here the CDR3 DNA reads TGTGCCAGCAATTCGGGAGGTTTTGATTCACCCCTCCACTTT.